The next 20 T cell receptor beta chains were all read from a single sample in a study of technical replicates of blood from a handful of donors. Method: immunoSEQ multiplex PCR; TCRdb's copy keeps in-frame clones and lacks some. The sample holds roughly 72,000 clones; approximately 94% are singletons and the top ten take approximately 0.4%. Sequencing input: T cells isolated from PBMCs. The receptors were gathered from a human donor in good health.

The chain links TRBV7-3 to TRBJ2-2, with D tentatively TRBD2 (6 bases). V was trimmed by 2 bases and J by 1 base, leaving 8 bases between them. CDR3 length equals 15 residues. In germline, CDR1 is SGHTA, CDR2 FQGTGA. The DNA of the CDR3 is TGTGCCAGCAGCTTAGTTAGCGGGAACACCGGGGAGCTGTTTTTT. It codes for CASSLVSGNTGELFF.

The chain joins TRBV19 to TRBJ1-2, with D maybe TRBD1 (5 bases). V lost 0 bases, J lost 2 bases, and 7 bases lay in between. The CDR3 has 14 residues. Per the germline V gene, CDR1 is LNHDA and CDR2 is SQIVND (reference sequence). As DNA, the CDR3 is TGTGCCAGTAGTATAGACAGGGTCAACTATGGCTACACCTTC. Its protein is CASSIDRVNYGYTF.

The chain uses TRBV9 and TRBJ1-2; tentative D call: TRBD1 (5 bases). The length of the CDR3 is 13 residues. Germline assignment: CDR1 SGDLS and CDR2 YYNGEE. The ends were cut back, 0 bases at V and 7 bases at J, with 10 bases in the middle. CDR3 in amino acids: CASSVAGLGGYTF. The CDR3 DNA reads TGTGCCAGCAGCGTAGCAGGGCTGGGTGGCTACACCTTC. Variable domain in full (rest from reference TRBV9 and TRBJ1-2): DSGVTQTPKHLITATGQRVTLRCSPRSGDLSVYWYQQSLDQGLQFLIQYYNGEERAKGNILERFSAQQFPDLHSELNLSSLELGDSALYFCASSVAGLGGYTFGSGTRLTVV.

The rearrangement joins TRBV29-1 to TRBJ2-7; D might be TRBD1 (6 bases). Germline V gene lookup returns CDR1 SQVTM and CDR2 ANQGSEA. CDR3 length: 14 amino acids. The V gene lost 2 bases and the J gene lost 3 bases, with 14 bases spanning the gap. This chain's CDR3 is CSVETRQGSYEQYF. In nucleotides, the CDR3 is TGCAGCGTTGAAACGAGGCAGGGGAGCTACGAGCAGTACTTC.

The V and J genes are TRBV11-2 and TRBJ2-4; TRBD2 is a possible D gene (6 bases). The germline V and J ends were trimmed by 6 bases and 0 bases, with 18 bases remaining between them. This CDR3 spans 17 amino acids. Germline V gene data show CDR1 as SGHAT and CDR2 as FQNNGV. In DNA, the CDR3 is TGTGCCAGCAGGGGGACTCTGGACGTTTTAGCCAAAAACATTCAGTACTTC. Encoded protein: CASRGTLDVLAKNIQYF.

V and J are TRBV27 and TRBJ1-1; a possible D gene is TRBD1 (6 bases). The CDR3 runs 16 residues. Germline V lookup: CDR1 MNHEY, CDR2 SMNVEV (reference sequence). Trimming stripped 0 bases from V and 1 base from J, with 12 bases between. The CDR3 DNA is TGTGCCAGCAGTTTATCCAGGCAGGGGAGGAACACTGAAGCTTTCTTT. It encodes CASSLSRQGRNTEAFF.

This rearrangement joins TRBV11-3 to TRBJ2-1; 7 bases are a match to TRBD1. The CDR3 runs to 14 residues. Trimming at V came to 7 bases and at J to 6 bases, leaving 9 bases not matched to a gene. Germline assignment: CDR1 SGHNT and CDR2 YENEEA. Written as DNA, the CDR3 is TGTGCCAGCACCATATTAGCAGGGGGCAATGAGCAGTTCTTC. Protein: CASTILAGGNEQFF.

The chain has TRBV29-1 and TRBJ1-3; D possibly corresponds to TRBD1 (6 bases). CDR1 SQVTM and CDR2 ANQGSEA come from the germline V gene. With 4 bases removed from V and 2 bases from J, the gap between germline ends came to 15 bases. The CDR3 contains 15 residues. CDR3 amino acids: CSVVEGDMPGNTIYF. The DNA for the CDR3 is TGCAGCGTTGTTGAGGGGGATATGCCTGGAAACACCATATATTTT.

This clone was observed once. The V call is TRBV19, the J call TRBJ2-3, with 9 bases lining up with TRBD1. V dropped 6 bases and J dropped 2; count of bases not matched to a gene: 6. This CDR3 region has 15 residues. The germline V gene encodes CDR1 LNHDA and CDR2 SQIVND (reference sequence). The CDR3 region is CASREDRGPTDTQYF. CDR3 bases: TGTGCCAGTAGGGAGGACAGGGGTCCCACAGATACGCAGTATTTT.

The J gene is TRBJ2-3, the V gene TRBV25-1, with 11 bases lining up with TRBD1. This CDR3 has 14 residues. Looked up from germline, CDR1 is MGHDK and CDR2 is SYGVNS. V was pared by 8 bases and J by 6 bases, with 7 bases of the junction left unmatched. The CDR3 bases are TGTGCCAGCTCCGGGACAGGGGGTATCGATACGCAGTATTTT. It translates to CASSGTGGIDTQYF.

V and J are TRBV15 and TRBJ1-5, with D possibly matching TRBD1 (5 bases). V was shortened by 4 bases and J by 6 bases, with 13 bases between the two germline ends. Looked up from germline, CDR1 is LNHNV and CDR2 is YYDKDF (reference sequence). The CDR3 extends over 14 amino acids. For the CDR3, the DNA is TGTGCCACCAGCATCCCGGGGGGGGTTCAGCCCCAGCATTTT. This translates into CATSIPGGVQPQHF.

This chain joins TRBV7-8 and TRBJ2-1; no definite D call. Germline lookup yields CDR1 SGHVS and CDR2 FQNEAQ. Trimming took 6 bases from V and 1 from J, leaving 13 bases between them. CDR3 length: 15 amino acids. In nucleotides, the CDR3 is TGTGCCAGCAGTCACCGGGTCCTTTCCTACAATGAGCAGTTCTTC. It translates to CASSHRVLSYNEQFF.

This clone appeared a single time. This chain links TRBV2 with TRBJ2-7; perhaps TRBD2 as D (5 bases). Trimming removed 2 bases at V and 4 bases at J, with 18 bases between. CDR1 and CDR2 from the germline V gene are SNHLY and FYNNEI. The CDR3 sequence is 16 residues long. Here the CDR3 reads CASSEPSEAEDYEQYF. The CDR3 region has the DNA TGTGCCAGCAGTGAACCCTCGGAAGCGGAAGATTACGAGCAGTACTTC.

The chain employs TRBV2 and TRBJ1-4; D unresolved. CDR1 SNHLY and CDR2 FYNNEI come from the germline V gene. Trimming shortened V by 3 bases and J by 12 bases, and 11 bases separated the two germline ends. The CDR3 is 12 residues long. In DNA form, the CDR3 reads TGTGCCAGCAGTGATCATTCAGGTCAACTGTTTTTT. Residues: CASSDHSGQLFF.

The count of this clone is one. The chain carries TRBV5-4 and TRBJ1-4; D is unresolved. V shed 1 base and J shed 5 bases, with 9 bases lying between them. This CDR3 region has 14 residues. Germline CDR1 SGHNT, CDR2 YYREEE (reference sequence). The CDR3 reads CASSLPGLNEKLFF. CDR3 DNA: TGTGCCAGCAGCTTGCCCGGACTAAATGAAAAACTGTTTTTT.

The chain joins TRBV27 to TRBJ2-7; possible D gene TRBD1, 6 bases. Trimming pared 6 bases from V and 4 bases from J, leaving 7 bases between. The germline V gene encodes CDR1 MNHEY and CDR2 SMNVEV (reference sequence). This CDR3 region has 11 residues. The CDR3 loop reads CASSQGYEQYF. CDR3 coding DNA: TGTGCCAGCAGCCAGGGGTACGAGCAGTACTTC.

The rearrangement uses TRBV10-3 and TRBJ2-7, with D tentatively TRBD2 (5 bases). Deletions cut 4 bases from V and 4 bases from J, with 17 bases between. CDR3 length: 15 amino acids. Looked up from germline, CDR1 is ENHRY and CDR2 is SYGVKD. The CDR3 reads CAISGASRTSYEQYF. For the CDR3, the DNA is TGTGCCATCAGTGGCGCTAGCAGGACCTCATACGAGCAGTACTTC.

This chain joins TRBV21-1 and TRBJ1-2; the table's D call of TRBD1 was not tested on the DNA. TRBV21-1 is listed as a pseudogene. This CDR3 spans 13 amino acids. CDR3 DNA sequence: TGTGCCAGCAGTGGAGACAGGGTGAGGGGCTACACCTTC. Amino acids: CASSGDRVRGYTF.

Of note for this clone: A junction boundary mismatches the germline segment, possibly from a read error. The rearrangement uses TRBV30 and TRBJ1-4, with 7 bases that match TRBD1. Germline CDR1 and CDR2: GTSNPN and SVGIG (reference sequence). The CDR3 loop spans 14 amino acids. The CDR3 here is CAWSHEGDSPGSIF. The DNA for the CDR3 is TGTGCCTGGAGCCATGAAGGGGACAGCCCCGGCTCGATTTTT.

V is TRBV14 and J is TRBJ1-1, with a weak D call TRBD1 (6 bases). The CDR3 consists of 13 residues. Trimming took 2 bases from V and 3 from J, leaving 7 bases between them. Germline V gene lookup returns CDR1 SGHDN and CDR2 FVKESK. The CDR3 DNA sequence: TGTGCCAGCAGCCAAAACAGGGACACTGAAGCTTTCTTT. It encodes CASSQNRDTEAFF.